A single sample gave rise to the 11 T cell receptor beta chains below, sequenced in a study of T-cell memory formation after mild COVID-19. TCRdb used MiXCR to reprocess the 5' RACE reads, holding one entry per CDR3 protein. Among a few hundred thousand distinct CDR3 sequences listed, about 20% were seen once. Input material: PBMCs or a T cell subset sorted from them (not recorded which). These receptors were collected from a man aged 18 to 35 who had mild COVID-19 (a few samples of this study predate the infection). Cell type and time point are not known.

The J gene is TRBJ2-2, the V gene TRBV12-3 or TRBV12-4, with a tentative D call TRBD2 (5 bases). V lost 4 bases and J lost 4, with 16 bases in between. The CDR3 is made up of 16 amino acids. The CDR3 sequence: CASSSPRSVGTGELFF. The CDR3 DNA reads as TGTGCCAGCAGTTCCCCTCGTAGCGTTGGCACCGGGGAGCTGTTTTTT.

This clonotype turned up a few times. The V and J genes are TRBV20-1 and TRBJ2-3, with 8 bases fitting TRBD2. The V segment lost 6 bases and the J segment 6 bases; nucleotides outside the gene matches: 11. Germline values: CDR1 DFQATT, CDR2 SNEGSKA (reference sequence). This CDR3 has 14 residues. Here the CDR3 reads CSAERGTPGDTQYF. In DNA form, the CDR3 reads TGCAGTGCGGAGCGGGGGACCCCTGGGGATACGCAGTATTTT.

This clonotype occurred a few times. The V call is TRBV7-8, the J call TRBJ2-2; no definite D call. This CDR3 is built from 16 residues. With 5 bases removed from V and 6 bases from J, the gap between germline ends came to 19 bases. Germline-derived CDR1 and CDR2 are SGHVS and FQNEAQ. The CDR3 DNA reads TGTGCCAGCAGCCCAAGTCGACTTCCGATAGCCGGGGAGCTGTTTTTT. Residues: CASSPSRLPIAGELFF.

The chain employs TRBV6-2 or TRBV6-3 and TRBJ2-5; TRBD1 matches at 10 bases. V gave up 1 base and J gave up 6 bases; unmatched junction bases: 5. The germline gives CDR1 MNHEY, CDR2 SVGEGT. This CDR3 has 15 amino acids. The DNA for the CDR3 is TGTGCCAGCAGTTACTGGGACAGGGGTGCCAAGACCCAGTACTTC. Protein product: CASSYWDRGAKTQYF.

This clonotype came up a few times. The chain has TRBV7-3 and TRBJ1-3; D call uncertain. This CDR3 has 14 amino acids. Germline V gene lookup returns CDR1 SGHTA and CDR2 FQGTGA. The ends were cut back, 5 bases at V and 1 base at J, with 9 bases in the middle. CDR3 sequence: CASSPAISGNTIYF. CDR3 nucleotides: TGTGCCAGCAGCCCCGCCATTTCTGGAAACACCATATATTTT.

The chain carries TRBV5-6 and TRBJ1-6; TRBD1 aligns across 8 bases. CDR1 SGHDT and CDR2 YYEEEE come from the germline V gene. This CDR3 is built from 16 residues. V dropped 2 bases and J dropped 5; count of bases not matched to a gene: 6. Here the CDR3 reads CASSLTGTGDNSPLHF. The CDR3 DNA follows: TGTGCCAGCAGCTTAACTGGGACAGGTGATAATTCACCCCTCCACTTT.

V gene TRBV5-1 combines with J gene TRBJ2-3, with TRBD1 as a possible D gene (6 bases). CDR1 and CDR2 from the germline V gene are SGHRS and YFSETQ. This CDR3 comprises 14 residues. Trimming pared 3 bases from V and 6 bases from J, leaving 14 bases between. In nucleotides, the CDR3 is TGCGCCAGCAGCTCGACAGGTCCACGGGATACGCAGTATTTT. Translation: CASSSTGPRDTQYF.

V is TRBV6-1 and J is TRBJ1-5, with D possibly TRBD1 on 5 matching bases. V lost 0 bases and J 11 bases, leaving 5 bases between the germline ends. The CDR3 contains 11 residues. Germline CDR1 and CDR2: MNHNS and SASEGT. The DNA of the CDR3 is TGTGCCAGCAGTGAAGCAGGGGCCCAGCATTTT. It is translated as CASSEAGAQHF.

The CDR3 DNA reads as TGTGCCAGCAGTTATCAGGGGGCGCCCTACGAGCAGTACTTC. Amino acids: CASSYQGAPYEQYF. The chain joins TRBV7-2 to TRBJ2-7; 8 bases fit TRBD1. Germline V gene lookup returns CDR1 SGHTA and CDR2 FQGNSA. Unmatched junction bases numbered 6, after V lost 6 bases and J lost 2 bases. This CDR3 is built from 14 residues.

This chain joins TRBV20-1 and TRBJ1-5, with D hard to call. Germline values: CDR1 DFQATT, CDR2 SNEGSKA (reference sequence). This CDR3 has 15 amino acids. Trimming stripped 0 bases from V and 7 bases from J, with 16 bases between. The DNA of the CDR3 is TGCAGTGCTAGAGATCAGACGGAGGGCGGCCAGCCCCAGCATTTT. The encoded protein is CSARDQTEGGQPQHF.

In DNA, the CDR3 is TGTGCCAGCAGCTTAAACATAGGTGGCTACACCTTC. It is translated as CASSLNIGGYTF. The chain couples TRBV7-2 to TRBJ1-2, with no clear D. V was pared by 2 bases and J by 7 bases, with 8 bases between. The CDR3 has 12 amino acids. In germline, CDR1 is SGHTA, CDR2 FQGNSA. The full variable domain, its missing parts supplied by reference TRBV7-2 and TRBJ1-2, is GAGVSQSPSNKVTEKGKDVELRCDPISGHTALYWYRQSLGQGLEFLIYFQGNSAPDKSGLPSDRFSAERTGGSVSTLTIQRTQQEDSAVYLCASSLNIGGYTFGSGTRLTVV.